Following are 13 T cell receptor beta chains from one sample sequenced in a study of T cells in localized non-small cell lung cancer. Using immunoSEQ multiplex PCR, the repertoire was profiled, and TCRdb retains in-frame clones only, with some absent. The sample lists fewer than 100,000 clones, approximately 86% occurring once. The sequencing here drew on peripheral blood, taken before any cancer treatment. The receptors derive from a man aged 35 to 69 with stage I squamous cell lung carcinoma.

The J gene is TRBJ2-5, the V gene TRBV7-2; D is uncertain. The CDR3 sequence is 15 residues long. CDR1 and CDR2 from the germline V gene are SGHTA and FQGNSA. Trimming left V 2 bases short and J 5 bases short, with 15 bases between. The CDR3 spells CASSLRPGRWETQYF. The CDR3 DNA follows: TGTGCCAGCAGCTTACGCCCAGGTCGGTGGGAGACCCAGTACTTC.

The chain has TRBV19 and TRBJ1-2; the match to TRBD1 covers 7 bases. Germline assignment: CDR1 LNHDA and CDR2 SQIVND (reference sequence). Losses at the gene ends were 3 bases for V and 6 bases for J; bases not matched to a gene: 10. CDR3 length: 15 residues. This CDR3 is CASSIQGGKTNGYTF. The CDR3 DNA is TGTGCCAGTAGTATTCAGGGGGGGAAGACGAATGGCTACACCTTC.

The chain combines TRBV18 with TRBJ1-3, with D hard to call. Trimming removed 2 bases at V and 0 bases at J, with 11 bases between. The CDR3 contains 16 residues. The V gene's germline CDR1 is KGHSH and CDR2 LQKENI. CDR3 nucleotides: TGTGCCAGCTCACCAAAGGAAAGAGCCTCTGGAAACACCATATATTTT. Protein product: CASSPKERASGNTIYF.

The chain has TRBV27 and TRBJ1-5; 7 nucleotides agree with TRBD1. This CDR3 contains 15 residues. Germline CDR1 and CDR2: MNHEY and SMNVEV (reference sequence). The V segment lost 3 bases and the J segment 6 bases; nucleotides outside the gene matches: 8. CDR3 protein: CASSFRTGEGQPQHF. The DNA of the CDR3 is TGTGCCAGCAGTTTCCGAACAGGGGAGGGTCAGCCCCAGCATTTT.

This chain uses TRBV27 with TRBJ2-2; D is unclear. Germline loops: CDR1 MNHEY, CDR2 SMNVEV (reference sequence). The CDR3 covers 13 residues. Trimming cost V 6 bases and J 1 base, with 6 bases left between them. CDR3: CASRPENTGELFF. The DNA of the CDR3 is TGTGCCAGCAGGCCAGAGAACACCGGGGAGCTGTTTTTT.

J is TRBJ1-2 and V is TRBV7-9, with D tentatively TRBD1 (5 bases). The CDR3 contains 16 residues. CDR1 and CDR2 from the germline V gene are SEHNR and FQNEAQ (reference sequence). V lost 1 base and J 3 bases, leaving 15 bases between the germline ends. CDR3 sequence reads: CASSLDLTGGDYGYTF. As DNA, the CDR3 is TGTGCCAGCAGCTTAGATCTAACAGGAGGGGACTATGGCTACACCTTC. The full variable domain, in which reference TRBV7-9 and TRBJ1-2 provide the parts outside the CDR3, is DTGVSQNPRHKITKRGQNVTFRCDPISEHNRLYWYRQTLGQGPEFLTYFQNEAQLEKSRLLSDRFSAERPKGSFSTLEIQRTEQGDSAMYLCASSLDLTGGDYGYTFGSGTRLTVV.

This clone was observed once. J is TRBJ1-1 and V is TRBV5-1; D uncertain. Germline-derived CDR1 and CDR2 are SGHRS and YFSETQ. The CDR3 sequence is 15 residues long. Trimming removed 0 bases at V and 1 base at J, with 10 bases between. The CDR3 nucleotides are TGCGCCAGCAGCTTGGCCACCTTCCCGAACACTGAAGCTTTCTTT. Translation gives CASSLATFPNTEAFF.

This chain joins TRBV7-8 and TRBJ2-2; TRBD1 matches at 12 bases. The CDR3 covers 16 residues. The junction had 3 bases not matched to a gene; V was cut back by 5 bases and J by 2 bases. Germline loops: CDR1 SGHVS, CDR2 FQNEAQ. In DNA form, the CDR3 reads TGTGCCAGCAGCGGGGACAGGGGGCTCAACACCGGGGAGCTGTTTTTT. This encodes CASSGDRGLNTGELFF.

This rearrangement joins TRBV28 to TRBJ1-1, with unresolved D. There are 14 residues in the CDR3. Germline V gene data show CDR1 as MDHEN and CDR2 as SYDVKM. V shed 3 bases and J shed 6 bases, with 14 bases lying between them. Here the CDR3 reads CASSFGGIGAEAFF. The CDR3 nucleotides read TGTGCCAGCAGTTTTGGAGGGATTGGCGCTGAAGCTTTCTTT.

The chain uses TRBV6-6 and TRBJ1-3, with unresolved D. CDR1 is MNHNY, CDR2 SVGAGI, per germline (reference sequence). V gave up 2 bases and J gave up 1 base, with 9 bases separating them. The CDR3 length is 15 residues. In nucleotides, the CDR3 is TGTGCCAGCAGTTACCGGGGTACATCTGGAAACACCATATATTTT. Protein product: CASSYRGTSGNTIYF.

The chain carries TRBV10-1 and TRBJ2-1; the match to TRBD1 covers 7 bases. Germline loops: CDR1 WNHNN, CDR2 SYGVQD (reference sequence). This CDR3 is built from 15 residues. Unmatched junction bases numbered 17, after V lost 11 bases and J lost 7 bases. The CDR3 loop is CAWTNRDSHINEQFF. CDR3 coding DNA: TGCGCCTGGACGAACCGGGACAGCCACATTAATGAGCAGTTCTTC.

J is TRBJ2-7 and V is TRBV10-2, with 9 positions matching TRBD1. The germline CDR1 and CDR2 sequences are WSHSY and SAAADI. V gave up 6 bases and J gave up 0 bases; unmatched junction bases: 6. The CDR3 loop spans 15 amino acids. In DNA form, the CDR3 reads TGCGCCAGCAGGGACCGGGACAGGGACTCCTACGAGCAGTACTTC. Encoded protein: CASRDRDRDSYEQYF.

This clone was counted between two and nine times. V gene TRBV29-1 combines with J gene TRBJ1-1; D is ambiguous. The CDR3 has 15 residues. V lost 4 bases and J 0 bases, leaving 15 bases between the germline ends. Germline V gene lookup returns CDR1 SQVTM and CDR2 ANQGSEA. The CDR3 is CSVGAGWGMNTEAFF. The CDR3 DNA reads as TGCAGCGTTGGAGCCGGTTGGGGAATGAACACTGAAGCTTTCTTT.